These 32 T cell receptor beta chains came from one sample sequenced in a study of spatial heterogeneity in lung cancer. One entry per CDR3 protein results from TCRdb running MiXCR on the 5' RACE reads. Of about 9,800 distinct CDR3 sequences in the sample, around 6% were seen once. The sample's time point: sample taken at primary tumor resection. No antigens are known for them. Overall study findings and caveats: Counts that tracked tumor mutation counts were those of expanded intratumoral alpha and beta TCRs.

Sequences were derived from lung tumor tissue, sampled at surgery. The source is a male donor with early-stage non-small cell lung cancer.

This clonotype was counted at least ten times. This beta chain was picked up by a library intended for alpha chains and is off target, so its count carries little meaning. DNA of the CDR3: TGCAGTGCTAACACAGGGCCCAATCAGCCCCAGCATTTT. This gives the protein CSANTGPNQPQHF. The chain links TRBV20-1 to TRBJ1-5; perhaps TRBD1 as D (6 bases). Germline V gives CDR1 DFQATT, CDR2 SNEGSKA (reference sequence). V was pared by 4 bases and J by 3 bases, with 10 bases between. The CDR3 runs 13 residues.

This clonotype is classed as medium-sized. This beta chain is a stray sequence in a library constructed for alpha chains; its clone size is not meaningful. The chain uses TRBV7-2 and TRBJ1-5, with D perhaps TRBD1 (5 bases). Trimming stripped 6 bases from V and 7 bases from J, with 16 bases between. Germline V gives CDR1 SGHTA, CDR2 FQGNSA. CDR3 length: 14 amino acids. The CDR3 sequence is CASSFYRGEQPQHF. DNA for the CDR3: TGTGCCAGCAGTTTCTACCGGGGGGAGCAGCCCCAGCATTTT.

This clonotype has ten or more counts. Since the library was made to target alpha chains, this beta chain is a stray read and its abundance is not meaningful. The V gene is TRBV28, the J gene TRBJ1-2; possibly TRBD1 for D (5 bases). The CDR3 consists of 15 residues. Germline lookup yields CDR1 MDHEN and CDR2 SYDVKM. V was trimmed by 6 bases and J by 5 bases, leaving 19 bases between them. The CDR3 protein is CASSPGGPDPYGYTF. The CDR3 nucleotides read TGTGCCAGCAGCCCCGGGGGTCCAGATCCGTATGGCTACACCTTC.

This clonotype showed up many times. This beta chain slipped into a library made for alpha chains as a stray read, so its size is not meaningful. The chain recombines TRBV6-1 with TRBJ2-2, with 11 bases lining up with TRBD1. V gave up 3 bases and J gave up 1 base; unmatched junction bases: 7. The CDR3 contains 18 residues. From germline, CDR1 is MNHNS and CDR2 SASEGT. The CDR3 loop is CASSEGTGGSLNTGELFF. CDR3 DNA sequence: TGTGCCAGCAGTGAGGGGACAGGGGGTTCGTTGAACACCGGGGAGCTGTTTTTT.

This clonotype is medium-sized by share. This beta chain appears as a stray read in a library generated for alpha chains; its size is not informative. CDR3 DNA: TGTGCCAGCAGCCGATCAGGGAATCGGGAGCAGTACTTC. Translating it yields CASSRSGNREQYF. The V and J genes are TRBV6-5 and TRBJ2-7, with a weak D call TRBD1 (5 bases). CDR1 MNHEY and CDR2 SVGAGI come from the germline V gene. The CDR3 length is 13 residues. With 6 bases removed from V and 7 bases from J, the gap between germline ends came to 16 bases.

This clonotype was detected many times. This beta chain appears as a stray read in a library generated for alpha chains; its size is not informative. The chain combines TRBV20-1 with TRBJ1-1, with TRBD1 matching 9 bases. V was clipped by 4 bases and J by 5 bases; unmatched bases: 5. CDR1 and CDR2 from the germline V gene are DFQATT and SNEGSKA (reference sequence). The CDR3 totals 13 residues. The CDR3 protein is CSATTGGKTEAFF. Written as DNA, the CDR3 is TGCAGTGCTACGACAGGGGGTAAAACTGAAGCTTTCTTT.

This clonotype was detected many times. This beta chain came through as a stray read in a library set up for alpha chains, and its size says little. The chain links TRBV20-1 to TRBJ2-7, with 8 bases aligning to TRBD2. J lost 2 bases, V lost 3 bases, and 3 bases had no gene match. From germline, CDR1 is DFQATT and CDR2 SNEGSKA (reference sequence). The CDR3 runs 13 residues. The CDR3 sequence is CSASTSGTYEQYF. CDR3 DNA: TGCAGTGCTAGTACTAGCGGAACCTACGAGCAGTACTTC.

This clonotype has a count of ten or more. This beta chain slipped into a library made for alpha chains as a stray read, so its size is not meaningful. The CDR3 nucleotides are TGCAGTGCTAGACAGGGGTCGGACTTCAACTATGGCTACACCTTC. Protein product: CSARQGSDFNYGYTF. The chain combines TRBV20-1 with TRBJ1-2; TRBD1 is a possible D gene (6 bases). The germline V and J ends were trimmed by 2 bases and 2 bases, with 15 bases remaining between them. Germline CDR1 and CDR2: DFQATT and SNEGSKA (reference sequence). The CDR3 consists of 15 residues.

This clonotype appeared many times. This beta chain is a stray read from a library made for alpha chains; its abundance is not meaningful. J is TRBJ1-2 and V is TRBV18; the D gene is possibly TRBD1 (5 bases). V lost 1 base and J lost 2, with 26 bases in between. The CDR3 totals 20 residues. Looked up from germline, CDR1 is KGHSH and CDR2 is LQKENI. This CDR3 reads CASSPRLVPGGSLDNYGYTF. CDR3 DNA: TGTGCCAGCTCACCACGCCTGGTGCCTGGGGGATCGTTGGACAACTATGGCTACACCTTC.

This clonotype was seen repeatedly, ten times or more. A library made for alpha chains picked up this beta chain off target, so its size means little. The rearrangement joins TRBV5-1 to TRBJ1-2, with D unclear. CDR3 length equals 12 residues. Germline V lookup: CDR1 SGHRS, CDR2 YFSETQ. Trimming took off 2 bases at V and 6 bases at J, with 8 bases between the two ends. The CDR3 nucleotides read TGCGCCAGCAGCTTACCGGACGATGGCTACACCTTC. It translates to CASSLPDDGYTF.

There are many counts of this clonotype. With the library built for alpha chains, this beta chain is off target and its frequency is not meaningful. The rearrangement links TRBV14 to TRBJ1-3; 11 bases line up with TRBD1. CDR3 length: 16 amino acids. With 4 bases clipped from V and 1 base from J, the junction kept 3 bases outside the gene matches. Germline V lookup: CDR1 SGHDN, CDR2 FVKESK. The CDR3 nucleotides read TGTGCCAGCAGCCGGACAGGGGGCGGTTCTGGAAACACCATATATTTT. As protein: CASSRTGGGSGNTIYF.

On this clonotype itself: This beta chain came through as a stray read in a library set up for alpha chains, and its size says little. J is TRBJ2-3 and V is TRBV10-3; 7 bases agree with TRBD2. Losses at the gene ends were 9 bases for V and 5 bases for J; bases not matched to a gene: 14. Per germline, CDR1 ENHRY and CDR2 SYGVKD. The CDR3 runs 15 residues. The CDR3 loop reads CAMRRGSGQGDTQYF. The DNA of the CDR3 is TGTGCCATGAGAAGAGGTAGCGGGCAAGGAGATACGCAGTATTTT.

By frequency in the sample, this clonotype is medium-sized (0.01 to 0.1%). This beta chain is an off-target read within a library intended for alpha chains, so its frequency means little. The CDR3 nucleotides read TGTGCCAGCTCACCACCGCCACGAATTTCGGGAACTGAAGCTTTCTTT. Protein: CASSPPPRISGTEAFF. The gene calls are TRBV18 and TRBJ1-1; the D is unclear. Trimming removed 0 bases at V and 5 bases at J, with 16 bases between. Germline CDR1 reads KGHSH; CDR2 reads LQKENI. The CDR3 sequence is 16 residues long.

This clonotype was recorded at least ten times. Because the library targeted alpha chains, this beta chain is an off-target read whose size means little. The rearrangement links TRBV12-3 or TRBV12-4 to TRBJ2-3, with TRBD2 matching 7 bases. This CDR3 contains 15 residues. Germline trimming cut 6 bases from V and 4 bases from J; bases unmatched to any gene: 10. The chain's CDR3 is CASRLRAGAADTQYF. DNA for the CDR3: TGTGCCAGCAGGCTAAGGGCGGGAGCTGCAGATACGCAGTATTTT.

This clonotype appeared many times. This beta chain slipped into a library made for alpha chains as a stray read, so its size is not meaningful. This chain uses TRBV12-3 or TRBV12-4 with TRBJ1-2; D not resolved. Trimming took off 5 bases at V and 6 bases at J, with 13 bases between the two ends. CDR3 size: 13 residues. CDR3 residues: CASSLSGNDGYTF. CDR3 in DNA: TGTGCCAGCAGTCTCTCCGGCAATGATGGCTACACCTTC.

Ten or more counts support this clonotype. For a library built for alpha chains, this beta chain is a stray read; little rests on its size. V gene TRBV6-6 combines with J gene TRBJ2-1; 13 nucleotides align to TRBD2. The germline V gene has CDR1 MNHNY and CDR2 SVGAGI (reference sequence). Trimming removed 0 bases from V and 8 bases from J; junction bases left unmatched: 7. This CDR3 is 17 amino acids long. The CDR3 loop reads CASSYSGLAGVYDEQFF. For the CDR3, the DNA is TGTGCCAGCAGTTACTCAGGACTAGCGGGAGTGTACGATGAGCAGTTCTTC.

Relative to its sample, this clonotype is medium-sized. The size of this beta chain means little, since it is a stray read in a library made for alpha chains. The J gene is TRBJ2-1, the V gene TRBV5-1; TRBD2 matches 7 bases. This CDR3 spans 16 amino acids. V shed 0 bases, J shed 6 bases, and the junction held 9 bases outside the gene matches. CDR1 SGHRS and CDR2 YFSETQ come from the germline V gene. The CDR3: CASSLESSGTGNEQFF. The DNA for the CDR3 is TGCGCCAGCAGCTTGGAATCCAGCGGGACTGGCAATGAGCAGTTCTTC.

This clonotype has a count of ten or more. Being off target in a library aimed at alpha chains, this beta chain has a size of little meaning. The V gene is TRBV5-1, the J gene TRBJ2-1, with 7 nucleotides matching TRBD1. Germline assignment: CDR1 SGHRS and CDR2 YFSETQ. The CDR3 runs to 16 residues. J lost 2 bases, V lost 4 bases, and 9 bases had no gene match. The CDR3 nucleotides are TGCGCCAGCAGCCCCCTTACAGGGGTCGCCTACAATGAGCAGTTCTTC. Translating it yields CASSPLTGVAYNEQFF.

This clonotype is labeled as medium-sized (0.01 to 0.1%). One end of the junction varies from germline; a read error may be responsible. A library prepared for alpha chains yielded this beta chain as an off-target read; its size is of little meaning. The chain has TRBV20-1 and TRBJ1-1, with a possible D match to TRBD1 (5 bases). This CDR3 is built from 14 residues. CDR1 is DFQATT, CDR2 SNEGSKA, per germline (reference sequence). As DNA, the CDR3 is TGCAGTGCTGGAGAGGCAGGGAGGAACACTGAAGCTTTCTTT. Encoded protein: CSAGEAGRNTEAFF.

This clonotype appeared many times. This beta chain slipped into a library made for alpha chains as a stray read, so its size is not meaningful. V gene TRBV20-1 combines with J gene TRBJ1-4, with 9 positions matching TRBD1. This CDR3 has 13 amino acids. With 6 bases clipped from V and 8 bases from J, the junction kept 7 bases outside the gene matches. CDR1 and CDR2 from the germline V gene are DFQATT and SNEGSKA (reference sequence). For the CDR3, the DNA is TGCAGTGCAGGACAGGGGAGCGGCGAAAAACTGTTTTTT. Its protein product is CSAGQGSGEKLFF.

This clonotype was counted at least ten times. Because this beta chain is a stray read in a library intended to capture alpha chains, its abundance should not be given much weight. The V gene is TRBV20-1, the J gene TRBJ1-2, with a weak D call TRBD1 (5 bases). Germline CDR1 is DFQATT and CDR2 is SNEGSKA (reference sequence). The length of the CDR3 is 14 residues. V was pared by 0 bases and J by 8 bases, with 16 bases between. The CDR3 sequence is CSARDQRGGGGYTF. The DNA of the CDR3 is TGCAGTGCTAGAGATCAGCGGGGCGGTGGGGGCTACACCTTC.

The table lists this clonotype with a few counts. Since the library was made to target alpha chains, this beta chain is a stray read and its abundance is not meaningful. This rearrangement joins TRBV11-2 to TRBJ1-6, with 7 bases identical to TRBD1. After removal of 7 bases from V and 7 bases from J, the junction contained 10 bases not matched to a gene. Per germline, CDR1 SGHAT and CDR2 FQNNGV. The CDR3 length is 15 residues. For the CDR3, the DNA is TGTGCCAGCAACCAGGACAGGTTCAGAAATTCACCCCTCCACTTT. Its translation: CASNQDRFRNSPLHF.

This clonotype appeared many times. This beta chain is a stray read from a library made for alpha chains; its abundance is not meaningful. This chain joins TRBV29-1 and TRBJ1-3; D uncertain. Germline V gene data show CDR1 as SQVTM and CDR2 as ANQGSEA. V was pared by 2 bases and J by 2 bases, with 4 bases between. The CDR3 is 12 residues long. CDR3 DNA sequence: TGCAGCGTTGAAACAGCTGGAAACACCATATATTTT. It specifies CSVETAGNTIYF.

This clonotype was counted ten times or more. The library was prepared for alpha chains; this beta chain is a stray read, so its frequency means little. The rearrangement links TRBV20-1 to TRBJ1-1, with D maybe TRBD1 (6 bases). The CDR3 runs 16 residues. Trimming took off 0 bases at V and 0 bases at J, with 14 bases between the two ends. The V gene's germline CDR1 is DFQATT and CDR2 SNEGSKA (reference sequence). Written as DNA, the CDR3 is TGCAGTGCTAGAGATCCCCAGGGGTACATGAACACTGAAGCTTTCTTT. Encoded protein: CSARDPQGYMNTEAFF.

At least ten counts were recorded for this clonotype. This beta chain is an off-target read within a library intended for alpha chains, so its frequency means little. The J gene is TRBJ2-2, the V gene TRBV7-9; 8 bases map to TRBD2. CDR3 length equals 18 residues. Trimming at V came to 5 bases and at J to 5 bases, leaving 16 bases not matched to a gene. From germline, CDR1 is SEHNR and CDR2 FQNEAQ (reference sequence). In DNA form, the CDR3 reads TGTGCCAGCAGCCGTCTCATAGCGGGGAGGAGGTATACCGGGGAGCTGTTTTTT. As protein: CASSRLIAGRRYTGELFF.

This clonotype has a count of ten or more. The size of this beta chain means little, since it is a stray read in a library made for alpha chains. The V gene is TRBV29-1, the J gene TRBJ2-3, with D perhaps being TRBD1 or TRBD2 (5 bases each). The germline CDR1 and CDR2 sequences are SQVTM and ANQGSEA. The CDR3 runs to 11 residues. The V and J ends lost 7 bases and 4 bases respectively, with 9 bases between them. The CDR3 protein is CSGGWADTQYF. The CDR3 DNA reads TGCAGCGGGGGGTGGGCAGATACGCAGTATTTT.

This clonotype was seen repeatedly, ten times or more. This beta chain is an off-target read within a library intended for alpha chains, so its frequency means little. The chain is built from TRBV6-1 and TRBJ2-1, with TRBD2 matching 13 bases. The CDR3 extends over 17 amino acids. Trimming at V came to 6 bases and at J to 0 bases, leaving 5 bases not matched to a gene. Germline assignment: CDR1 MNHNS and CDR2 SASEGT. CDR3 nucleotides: TGTGCCAGCAGAGGACTAGCGGGAGCTAACTCCTACAATGAGCAGTTCTTC. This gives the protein CASRGLAGANSYNEQFF.

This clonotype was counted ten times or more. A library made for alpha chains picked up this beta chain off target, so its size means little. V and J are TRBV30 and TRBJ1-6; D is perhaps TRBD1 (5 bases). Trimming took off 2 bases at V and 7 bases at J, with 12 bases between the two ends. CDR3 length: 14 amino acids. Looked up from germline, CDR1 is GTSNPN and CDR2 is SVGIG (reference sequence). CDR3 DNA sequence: TGTGCCTGGAGTACTGGACGGACAAATTCACCCCTCCACTTT. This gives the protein CAWSTGRTNSPLHF.

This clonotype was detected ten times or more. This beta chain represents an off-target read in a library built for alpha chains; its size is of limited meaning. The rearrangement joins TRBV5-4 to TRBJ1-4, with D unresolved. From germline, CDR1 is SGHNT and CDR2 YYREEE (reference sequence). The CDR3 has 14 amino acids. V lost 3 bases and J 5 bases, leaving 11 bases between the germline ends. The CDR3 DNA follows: TGTGCCAGCAGCTCAATGGGTCCGAATGAAAAACTGTTTTTT. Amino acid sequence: CASSSMGPNEKLFF.

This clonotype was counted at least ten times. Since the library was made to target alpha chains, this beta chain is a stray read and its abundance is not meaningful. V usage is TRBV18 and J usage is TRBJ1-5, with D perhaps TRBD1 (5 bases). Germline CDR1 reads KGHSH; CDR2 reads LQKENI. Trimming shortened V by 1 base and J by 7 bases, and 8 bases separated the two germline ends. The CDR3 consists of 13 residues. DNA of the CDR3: TGTGCCAGCTCACCACTACAGGAACAGCCCCAGCATTTT. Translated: CASSPLQEQPQHF.

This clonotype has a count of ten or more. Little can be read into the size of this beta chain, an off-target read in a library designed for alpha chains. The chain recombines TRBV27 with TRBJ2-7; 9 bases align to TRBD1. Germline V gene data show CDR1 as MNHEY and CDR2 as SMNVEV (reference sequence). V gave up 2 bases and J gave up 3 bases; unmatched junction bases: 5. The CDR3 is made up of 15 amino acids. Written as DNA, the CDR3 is TGTGCCAGCAGTTTAAATCCGACAGGGGGCTACGAGCAGTACTTC. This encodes CASSLNPTGGYEQYF.

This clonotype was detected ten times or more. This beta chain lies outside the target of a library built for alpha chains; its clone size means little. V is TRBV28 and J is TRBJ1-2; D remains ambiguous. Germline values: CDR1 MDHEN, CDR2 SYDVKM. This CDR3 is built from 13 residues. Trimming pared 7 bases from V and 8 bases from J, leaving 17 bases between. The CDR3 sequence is CASTPSGVLGYTF. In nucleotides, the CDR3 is TGTGCCAGCACCCCTAGCGGGGTCTTAGGCTACACCTTC.